These 30 T cell receptor beta chains were all obtained from the same sample, sequenced in a study of cytomegalovirus exposure and HLA in healthy donors. Produced via immunoSEQ multiplex PCR; TCRdb's table is partial and in-frame only. The sample records roughly 190,000 clones, around nine tenths being singletons. The sequencing sample was made of PBMCs. These TCRs come from a young man in good health and CMV-seropositive.

This chain joins TRBV30 and TRBJ2-7, with 9 bases fitting TRBD2. Germline V CDR1 and CDR2: GTSNPN, SVGIG (reference sequence). The CDR3 consists of 16 residues. Trimming at V came to 0 bases and at J to 2 bases, leaving 8 bases not matched to a gene. The CDR3 here is CAWSVSASGVTYEQYF. For the CDR3, the DNA is TGTGCCTGGAGTGTATCGGCTAGCGGGGTTACCTACGAGCAGTACTTC. Complete variable domain (other parts from reference TRBV30 and TRBJ2-7): SQTIHQWPATLVQPVGSPLSLECTVEGTSNPNLYWYRQAAGRGLQLLFYSVGIGQISSEVPQNLSASRPQDRQFILSSKKLLLSDSGFYLCAWSVSASGVTYEQYFGPGTRLTVT.

Only a few counts were recorded for this clone. The CDR3 loop is CASSLAENTEAFF. DNA for the CDR3: TGTGCCAGCAGTTTAGCAGAGAACACTGAAGCTTTCTTT. The genes are TRBV28 and TRBJ1-1; no clear D gene. The V end lost 2 bases, the J end lost 1 base, and 5 bases lay between the germline ends. The CDR3 loop spans 13 amino acids. CDR1 and CDR2 from the germline V gene are MDHEN and SYDVKM.

The chain uses TRBV4-1 and TRBJ1-5, with D unclear. V lost 0 bases and J lost 5, with 8 bases in between. The CDR3 contains 14 residues. CDR1 is MGHRA and CDR2 is YSYEKL in the germline V gene. The CDR3 reads CASSQDARDQPQHF. CDR3 nucleotides: TGCGCCAGCAGCCAAGACGCGCGAGATCAGCCCCAGCATTTT.

This chain connects TRBV2 to TRBJ2-1, with D hard to call. V lost 7 bases, J lost 7 bases, and 8 bases lay in between. In germline, CDR1 is SNHLY, CDR2 FYNNEI. The CDR3 runs 11 residues. CDR3 residues: CASIEANEQFF. CDR3 in DNA: TGTGCCAGCATAGAGGCTAATGAGCAGTTCTTC.

The chain uses TRBV30 and TRBJ2-3; 8 bases agree with TRBD1. The junction had 9 bases not matched to a gene; V was cut back by 4 bases and J by 3 bases. CDR1 GTSNPN and CDR2 SVGIG come from the germline V gene (reference sequence). The CDR3 loop spans 15 amino acids. This CDR3 is CAWTPGQGTTDTQYF. Written as DNA, the CDR3 is TGTGCCTGGACTCCCGGACAGGGTACGACAGATACGCAGTATTTT.

The chain employs TRBV5-1 and TRBJ2-7; D may be TRBD1 or TRBD2 (6 bases each). The germline gives CDR1 SGHRS, CDR2 YFSETQ. Trimming removed 2 bases from V and 6 bases from J, with 12 bases in between. This CDR3 spans 13 amino acids. The DNA for the CDR3 is TGCGCCAGCAGCTTTGAGGGGGGACGCGAGCAGTACTTC. Its protein is CASSFEGGREQYF.

V usage is TRBV6-5 and J usage is TRBJ2-1; 8 bases are shared with TRBD2. This CDR3 is built from 15 residues. CDR1 and CDR2 from the germline V gene are MNHEY and SVGAGI. The V segment lost 5 bases and the J segment 7 bases; nucleotides outside the gene matches: 10. CDR3 residues: CASSGFLAGGNEQFF. CDR3 nucleotide sequence: TGTGCCAGCAGTGGGTTCCTAGCGGGCGGTAATGAGCAGTTCTTC.

This sequence joins TRBV7-9 and TRBJ2-7; D may match TRBD1 or TRBD2 (6 bases each). Trimming shortened V by 5 bases and J by 4 bases, and 18 bases separated the two germline ends. The CDR3 contains 15 residues. CDR1 SEHNR and CDR2 FQNEAQ come from the germline V gene (reference sequence). This chain's CDR3 is CASSSRDNGRYEQYF. CDR3 sequence (DNA): TGTGCCAGCAGCAGCCGGGACAACGGGAGATACGAGCAGTACTTC. Looking up the rest from reference TRBV7-9 and TRBJ2-7 gives the full variable domain: DTGVSQNPRHKITKRGQNVTFRCDPISEHNRLYWYRQTLGQGPEFLTYFQNEAQLEKSRLLSDRFSAERPKGSFSTLEIQRTEQGDSAMYLCASSSRDNGRYEQYFGPGTRLTVT.

This clone was counted a few times. The chain couples TRBV7-8 to TRBJ2-1; a weak D match, TRBD2 (6 bases). V gave up 3 bases and J gave up 1 base, with 7 bases separating them. Germline V gives CDR1 SGHVS, CDR2 FQNEAQ. There are 14 residues in the CDR3. CDR3 amino acids: CASSLGGSYNEQFF. DNA for the CDR3: TGTGCCAGCAGCTTGGGGGGATCCTACAATGAGCAGTTCTTC.

V usage is TRBV6-5 and J usage is TRBJ2-7, with 7 bases aligning to TRBD2. The CDR3 is 15 amino acids. With 7 bases clipped from V and 0 bases from J, the junction kept 9 bases outside the gene matches. Germline V gene data show CDR1 as MNHEY and CDR2 as SVGAGI. This chain's CDR3 is CASTKGREGSYEQYF. The DNA for the CDR3 is TGTGCCAGCACCAAGGGGAGGGAAGGCTCCTACGAGCAGTACTTC.

This rearrangement joins TRBV5-1 to TRBJ1-3, with D uncertain. Germline V gene data show CDR1 as SGHRS and CDR2 as YFSETQ. This CDR3 contains 17 residues. V shed 2 bases and J shed 0 bases, with 15 bases lying between them. CDR3 in DNA: TGCGCCAGCAGCTTACTCGGGCAGTCCCACTCTGGAAACACCATATATTTT. This encodes CASSLLGQSHSGNTIYF. The entire variable domain, with the rest obtained from reference TRBV5-1 and TRBJ1-3, is as follows: KAGVTQTPRYLIKTRGQQVTLSCSPISGHRSVSWYQQTPGQGLQFLFEYFSETQRNKGNFPGRFSGRQFSNSRSEMNVSTLELGDSALYLCASSLLGQSHSGNTIYFGEGSWLTVV.

The V call is TRBV7-3, the J call TRBJ2-2, with D tentatively TRBD1 (6 bases). Germline V gene sequence: CDR1 SGHTA, CDR2 FQGTGA. Deletions cut 6 bases from V and 6 bases from J, with 11 bases between. This CDR3 has 13 amino acids. The CDR3 spells CASRSKGAGELFF. The CDR3 DNA follows: TGTGCCAGCAGATCAAAGGGGGCCGGGGAGCTGTTTTTT.

This clone has more than one count but fewer than ten. The chain is built from TRBV9 and TRBJ1-1; TRBD1 matches at 8 bases. The CDR3 runs to 12 residues. V shed 2 bases and J 10 bases; nucleotides not matched to a gene: 4. Looked up from germline, CDR1 is SGDLS and CDR2 is YYNGEE. The CDR3 loop reads CASSVLDRAAFF. CDR3 nucleotide sequence: TGTGCCAGCAGCGTCCTGGACAGGGCAGCTTTCTTT. Based on the CDR3 plus reference TRBV9 and TRBJ1-1, the full variable domain is DSGVTQTPKHLITATGQRVTLRCSPRSGDLSVYWYQQSLDQGLQFLIQYYNGEERAKGNILERFSAQQFPDLHSELNLSSLELGDSALYFCASSVLDRAAFFGQGTRLTVV.

CDR3: CASSLGEGQQYF. CDR3 DNA sequence: TGCGCCAGCAGCCTCGGAGAGGGCCAGCAGTACTTC. The chain couples TRBV5-1 to TRBJ2-7, with a possible D match to TRBD2 (5 bases). Trimming left V 4 bases short and J 8 bases short, with 13 bases between. The CDR3 is made up of 12 amino acids. Germline CDR1 is SGHRS and CDR2 is YFSETQ.

This chain uses TRBV6-1 with TRBJ1-1, with D tentatively TRBD1 (5 bases). The length of the CDR3 is 13 residues. The germline gives CDR1 MNHNS, CDR2 SASEGT. The V gene lost 5 bases and the J gene lost 3 bases, with 10 bases spanning the gap. CDR3 nucleotide sequence: TGTGCCAGCAGTCCGGGACCTCACACTGAAGCTTTCTTT. Translation gives CASSPGPHTEAFF.

The genes are TRBV25-1 and TRBJ1-6; D remains unclear. The CDR3 covers 14 residues. From germline, CDR1 is MGHDK and CDR2 SYGVNS. V lost 5 bases to trimming and J lost 5 bases, with 10 bases between them. CDR3 DNA: TGTGCCAGCAGTTCGATAGTGGATAATTCACCCCTCCACTTT. It encodes CASSSIVDNSPLHF.

This CDR3 is CATSRTGESTGELFF. The CDR3 nucleotides read TGTGCCACCAGCAGGACAGGGGAGAGCACCGGGGAGCTGTTTTTT. The chain uses TRBV15 and TRBJ2-2; 8 bases align to TRBD1. Germline V gene lookup returns CDR1 LNHNV and CDR2 YYDKDF (reference sequence). This CDR3 is 15 amino acids long. The junction had 4 bases not matched to a gene; V was cut back by 3 bases and J by 4 bases.

The rearrangement joins TRBV6-1 to TRBJ1-1; TRBD1 is a possible D gene (6 bases). V was pared by 8 bases and J by 7 bases, with 17 bases between. The CDR3 has 13 residues. Germline V gene data show CDR1 as MNHNS and CDR2 as SASEGT. The CDR3 here is CASAQRGNGEAFF. CDR3 nucleotides: TGTGCCAGCGCCCAAAGGGGGAACGGTGAAGCTTTCTTT.

This chain joins TRBV7-2 and TRBJ2-7, with TRBD1 identical over 12 bases. J lost 3 bases, V lost 5 bases, and 8 bases had no gene match. Germline V gene sequence: CDR1 SGHTA, CDR2 FQGNSA. The CDR3 is 16 residues long. The CDR3 is CASSGPGTGGIYEQYF. CDR3 coding DNA: TGTGCCAGCAGCGGGCCCGGGACAGGGGGCATCTACGAGCAGTACTTC. The complete variable domain, with remaining parts taken from reference TRBV7-2 and TRBJ2-7, reads GAGVSQSPSNKVTEKGKDVELRCDPISGHTALYWYRQSLGQGLEFLIYFQGNSAPDKSGLPSDRFSAERTGGSVSTLTIQRTQQEDSAVYLCASSGPGTGGIYEQYFGPGTRLTVT.

The V and J genes are TRBV19 and TRBJ2-7, with D unclear. Trimming took off 5 bases at V and 1 base at J, with 12 bases between the two ends. Germline V CDR1 and CDR2: LNHDA, SQIVND (reference sequence). The CDR3 loop spans 14 amino acids. Written as DNA, the CDR3 is TGTGCCAGTAGTCCCTGGGCAGATTCCTACGAGCAGTACTTC. This encodes CASSPWADSYEQYF.

The rearrangement links TRBV7-2 to TRBJ2-1; the D gene is possibly TRBD2 (6 bases). This CDR3 has 16 amino acids. Germline V lookup: CDR1 SGHTA, CDR2 FQGNSA. The V gene lost 3 bases and the J gene lost 0 bases, with 12 bases spanning the gap. This CDR3 is CASSFSSVSSYNEQFF. CDR3 coding DNA: TGTGCCAGCAGCTTTTCTAGCGTAAGCTCCTACAATGAGCAGTTCTTC.

The chain combines TRBV30 with TRBJ2-7, with D perhaps TRBD1 or TRBD2 (5 bases each). This CDR3 has 14 amino acids. The germline V gene has CDR1 GTSNPN and CDR2 SVGIG (reference sequence). V lost 7 bases to trimming and J lost 3 bases, with 19 bases between them. CDR3 sequence reads: CAYRTRDGNYEQYF. CDR3 bases: TGTGCCTACCGAACTCGGGACGGAAACTACGAGCAGTACTTC.

The table lists this clone with a few counts. Here the CDR3 DNA reads TGCAGCGTGACAAACCAGGGGAGGGAGACCCAGTACTTC. This sequence encodes CSVTNQGRETQYF. The rearrangement links TRBV29-1 to TRBJ2-5, with D tentatively TRBD1 or TRBD2 (6 bases each). The V end was cut by 6 bases, the J end by 5 bases, with 16 bases between. The CDR3 runs 13 residues. CDR1 is SQVTM, CDR2 ANQGSEA, per germline.

This chain uses TRBV27 with TRBJ2-7, with 10 bases identical to TRBD2. The V gene's germline CDR1 is MNHEY and CDR2 SMNVEV (reference sequence). The CDR3 sequence is 17 residues long. J was trimmed by 0 bases and V by 4 bases; bases with no gene match: 9. The CDR3 spells CASSSPSTSGSSYEQYF. The CDR3 bases are TGTGCCAGCAGTTCCCCTTCGACTAGCGGGTCCTCCTACGAGCAGTACTTC.

The chain is built from TRBV7-9 and TRBJ2-1, with TRBD2 identical over 7 bases. This CDR3 has 14 residues. J lost 5 bases, V lost 5 bases, and 6 bases had no gene match. The germline CDR1 and CDR2 sequences are SEHNR and FQNEAQ (reference sequence). The CDR3: CASSHQRGDNEQFF. In nucleotides, the CDR3 is TGTGCCAGCAGCCATCAGCGGGGAGACAATGAGCAGTTCTTC.

CDR3 region: CASSRDRDYEQYF. Written as DNA, the CDR3 is TGTGCCAGCAGCCGTGACAGGGACTACGAGCAGTACTTC. The chain uses TRBV5-4 and TRBJ2-7, with 7 bases that match TRBD1. Per germline, CDR1 SGHNT and CDR2 YYREEE (reference sequence). There are 13 residues in the CDR3. Unmatched junction bases numbered 4, after V lost 4 bases and J lost 3 bases.

The rearrangement joins TRBV7-2 to TRBJ2-7; TRBD1 is a possible D gene (6 bases). Trimming took 3 bases from V and 2 from J, leaving 14 bases between them. Germline V gene sequence: CDR1 SGHTA, CDR2 FQGNSA. The CDR3 sequence is 15 residues long. DNA for the CDR3: TGTGCCAGCAGCTTTTCCGACAGGAGTCCCTACGAGCAGTACTTC. Translation: CASSFSDRSPYEQYF.

The CDR3 nucleotides are TGCGCCAGCAGCACAGCCTTTACCGGGACGGGAGGCTACGAGCAGTACTTC. The encoded protein is CASSTAFTGTGGYEQYF. The chain couples TRBV5-1 to TRBJ2-7, with 7 positions matching TRBD2. Trimming cost V 4 bases and J 3 bases; bases outside gene matches: 16. The CDR3 is 17 residues long. Germline loops: CDR1 SGHRS, CDR2 YFSETQ.

The chain has TRBV7-9 and TRBJ1-2, with a tentative D call TRBD1 (5 bases). Germline V lookup: CDR1 SEHNR, CDR2 FQNEAQ (reference sequence). Trimming took 4 bases from V and 6 from J, leaving 12 bases between them. CDR3 length: 13 residues. In nucleotides, the CDR3 is TGTGCCAGCAGCTCCGGGACCAGGGATGGCTACACCTTC. Protein: CASSSGTRDGYTF. The full variable domain, with the rest looked up from reference TRBV7-9 and TRBJ1-2, is DTGVSQNPRHKITKRGQNVTFRCDPISEHNRLYWYRQTLGQGPEFLTYFQNEAQLEKSRLLSDRFSAERPKGSFSTLEIQRTEQGDSAMYLCASSSGTRDGYTFGSGTRLTVV.

The rearrangement uses TRBV28 and TRBJ1-1; no firm D call. CDR1 and CDR2 (germline): MDHEN, SYDVKM. CDR3 length: 15 residues. V lost 5 bases and J 2 bases, leaving 15 bases between the germline ends. The CDR3 DNA reads as TGTGCCAGCAGTACACGACACCTAGGAAACACTGAAGCTTTCTTT. Translating gives CASSTRHLGNTEAFF.